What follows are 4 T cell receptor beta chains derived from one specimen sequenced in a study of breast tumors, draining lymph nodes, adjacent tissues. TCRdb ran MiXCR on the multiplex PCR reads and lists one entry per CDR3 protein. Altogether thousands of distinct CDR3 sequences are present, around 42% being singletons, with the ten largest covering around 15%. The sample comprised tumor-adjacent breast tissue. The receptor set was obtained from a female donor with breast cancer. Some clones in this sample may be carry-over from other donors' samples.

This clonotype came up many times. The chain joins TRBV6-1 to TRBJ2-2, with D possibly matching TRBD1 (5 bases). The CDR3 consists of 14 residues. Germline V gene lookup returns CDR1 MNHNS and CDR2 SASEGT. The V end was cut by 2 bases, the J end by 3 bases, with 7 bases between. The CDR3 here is CASSETGDTGELFF. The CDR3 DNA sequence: TGTGCCAGCAGTGAAACAGGAGACACCGGGGAGCTGTTTTTT.

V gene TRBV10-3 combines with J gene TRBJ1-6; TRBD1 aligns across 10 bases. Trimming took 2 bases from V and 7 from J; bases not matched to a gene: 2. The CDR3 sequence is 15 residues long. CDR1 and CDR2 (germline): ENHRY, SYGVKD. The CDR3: CAISEAGQGNSPLHF. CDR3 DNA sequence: TGTGCCATCAGTGAGGCGGGACAGGGGAATTCACCCCTCCACTTT.

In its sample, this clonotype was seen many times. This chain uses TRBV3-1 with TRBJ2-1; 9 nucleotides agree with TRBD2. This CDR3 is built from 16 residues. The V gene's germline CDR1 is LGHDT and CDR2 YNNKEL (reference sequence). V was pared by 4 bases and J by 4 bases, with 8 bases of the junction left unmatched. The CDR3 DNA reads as TGTGCCAGCAGCCCTGCCAGCGGGAGGTCTTACAATGAGCAGTTCTTC. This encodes CASSPASGRSYNEQFF.

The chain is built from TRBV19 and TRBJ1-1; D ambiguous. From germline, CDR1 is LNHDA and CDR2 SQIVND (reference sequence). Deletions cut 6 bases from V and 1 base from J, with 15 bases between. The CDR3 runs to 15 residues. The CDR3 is CASSLSVAENTEAFF. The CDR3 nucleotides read TGTGCCAGTAGCCTCTCCGTGGCTGAGAACACTGAAGCTTTCTTT.